This entry lists 3 T cell receptor beta chains sequenced from one sample in a study of beta chain features in type 1 diabetes listed by TCRdb under 2018. Study-level results and caveats: In all four CD4+ subsets, TCRB CDR3 length was moderately but significantly shorter in type 1 diabetes patients.

Their antigen targets remain unknown. Library construction relied on the immunoSEQ multiplex PCR assay. All of the isolated RNA was reverse transcribed with the High Capacity cDNA Reverse Transcription Kit, so expressed TCRB transcripts were sequenced. In TCRdb, the immuneACCESS table is reduced to in-frame sequences with V and J assigned. These tables do not hold every clone; where another copy was compared, an unresolved V gene accounts for under half, and the others remain unexplained. The sample table lists some 360,000 clones, 8% to 10% of them with a count of one. In total, the top ten clones hold roughly 0.54% of the sample. The sample consisted of central memory CD4+ T cells from blood. The receptor set was obtained from a young man with type 1 diabetes.

This clone appeared once. A far larger clone is one nucleotide away, so this likely arose from a read error. This sequence joins TRBV29-1 and TRBJ2-6, with D unresolved. The CDR3 loop spans 14 amino acids. Germline lookup yields CDR1 SQVTM and CDR2 ANQGSEA. The V end lost 7 bases, the J end lost 1 base, and 11 bases lay between the germline ends. DNA for the CDR3: TGCAGCGGTTCCGACGGGTCTGGGGCCAACGTCCTGACTTTC. Its translation is CSGSDGSGANVLTF.

This clone was seen more than once but under ten times. The genes are TRBV10-3 and TRBJ2-3, with a weak D call TRBD2 (5 bases). The germline V gene encodes CDR1 ENHRY and CDR2 SYGVKD. CDR3 length: 14 amino acids. The V end lost 2 bases, the J end lost 2 bases, and 8 bases lay between the germline ends. The CDR3: CAISEGRDTDTQYF. CDR3 DNA sequence: TGTGCCATCAGTGAGGGACGGGACACAGATACGCAGTATTTT.

This clone turned up a few times. The chain links TRBV7-9 to TRBJ1-2, with 8 nucleotides matching TRBD1. V was clipped by 3 bases and J by 3 bases; unmatched bases: 3. The CDR3 runs to 14 residues. Germline V gives CDR1 SEHNR, CDR2 FQNEAQ (reference sequence). In DNA form, the CDR3 reads TGTGCCAGCAGCTTGCAGGGGGCTGACTATGGCTACACCTTC. Encoded protein: CASSLQGADYGYTF.